This section outlines one T cell receptor beta chain sequence together with its context. The antigen remains undetermined. Germline CDR1 is DFQATT and CDR2 is SNEGSKA (reference sequence). This CDR3 region has 17 residues. Trimming shortened V by 0 bases and J by 2 bases, and 19 bases separated the two germline ends. Primers used in a second PCR of about 7 to 12 cycles were a sample-barcoded 5' primer and a J-beta primer mix. TCRdb re-derived calls from the 5' RACE reads in MiXCR, one entry per CDR3 protein. The table shows 750,000 to 950,000 distinct CDR3 sequences, with 25% to 35% occurring only once. These data are taken from a study of blood T cells in healthy people across ages. Notes on the study in general: A conclusive naive versus antigen-experienced comparison was prevented by the unsorted PBMCs.

Another study also made use of these data, one on T cells of mothers and their children. As that study records: Thymic selection molds TCR recombination output in a comparable way in related and unrelated pairs.

Sequencing was performed on blood. This TCR came from a woman in her thirties or forties in good health. This rearrangement joins TRBV20-1 to TRBJ1-2, with D unresolved. This CDR3 reads CSARELTLRRANYGYTF. In nucleotides, the CDR3 is TGCAGTGCTAGAGAGCTCACCCTCAGGAGGGCAAACTATGGCTACACCTTC.